The 18 T cell receptor beta chains below were found in one sample sequenced in a study of early T cells in non-severe SARS-CoV-2 infection (dated by TCRdb to the early 2020s). The library was built by means of 5' RACE. TCRdb shows the sequencer as NextSeq 500. The public reads were reanalyzed by TCRdb: fastp trimming at Q25, MiXCR alignment, in-frame beta chains only. Every entry covers one CDR3 protein and lists the most common genes and DNA from its rows. The sample table shows 80,000 to 95,000 distinct CDR3 sequences, and about 15% are seen once. The ten largest clones take up approximately 5.1% of the sample. The specimen comprised whole blood, sampled at baseline. These receptors originate from an adult who was a healthcare worker with PCR-confirmed SARS-CoV-2 infection or an uninfected control (not recorded which).

The chain joins TRBV10-3 to TRBJ2-3, with a tentative D call TRBD2 (6 bases). The CDR3 spans 13 residues. Germline CDR1 reads ENHRY; CDR2 reads SYGVKD. The ends were cut back, 8 bases at V and 4 bases at J, with 13 bases in the middle. This CDR3 is CAIQEGYADTQYF. The CDR3 DNA reads as TGTGCCATCCAGGAGGGTTACGCAGATACGCAGTATTTT.

This clonotype showed up just a few times. The chain carries TRBV28 and TRBJ1-4; the D is unclear. The V gene's germline CDR1 is MDHEN and CDR2 SYDVKM. Trimming removed 1 base from V and 8 bases from J, with 2 bases in between. The CDR3 has 11 amino acids. CDR3 residues: CASSLLEKLFF. For the CDR3, the DNA is TGTGCCAGCAGTTTATTAGAAAAACTGTTTTTT.

This chain links TRBV4-1 with TRBJ1-6; TRBD1 aligns across 8 bases. The V gene end was trimmed by 1 base and the J gene end by 4 bases; junction bases not matched to a gene: 9. The germline CDR1 and CDR2 sequences are MGHRA and YSYEKL. The CDR3 is made up of 18 amino acids. The CDR3 nucleotides read TGCGCCAGCAGCCAAGGAGGCGACAGGGGCTTTTATAATTCACCCCTCCACTTT. This encodes CASSQGGDRGFYNSPLHF.

The chain couples TRBV27 to TRBJ2-3; maybe TRBD1 (6 bases). Trimming took off 2 bases at V and 3 bases at J, with 9 bases between the two ends. The CDR3 is made up of 14 amino acids. Germline V gives CDR1 MNHEY, CDR2 SMNVEV (reference sequence). The CDR3 protein is CASSLEDSTDTQYF. CDR3 nucleotides: TGTGCCAGCAGTTTAGAGGACAGTACAGATACGCAGTATTTT.

The sample holds a few counts of this clonotype. The CDR3 is CSAADTGGAIDGHYGYTF. In DNA, the CDR3 is TGCAGCGCCGCCGATACAGGGGGCGCGATCGATGGGCACTATGGCTACACCTTC. This chain uses TRBV29-1 with TRBJ1-2; TRBD1 agrees at 9 bases. The germline V gene has CDR1 SQVTM and CDR2 ANQGSEA. The CDR3 is made up of 18 amino acids. The junction had 21 bases not matched to a gene; V was cut back by 7 bases and J by 3 bases. Together with reference TRBV29-1 and TRBJ1-2, the CDR3 gives the full variable domain: SAVISQKPSRDICQRGTSLTIQCQVDSQVTMMFWYRQQPGQSLTLIATANQGSEATYESGFVIDKFPISRPNLTFSTLTVSNMSPEDSSIYLCSAADTGGAIDGHYGYTFGSGTRLTVV.

Only a few counts were recorded for this clonotype. The genes are TRBV6-5 and TRBJ1-6; D remains ambiguous. V was clipped by 0 bases and J by 0 bases, with 12 bases between them. This CDR3 contains 18 residues. Germline V gene data show CDR1 as MNHEY and CDR2 as SVGAGI. CDR3 nucleotides: TGTGCCAGCAGTTACTCCCTTGACTGGGACTCCTATAATTCACCCCTCCACTTT. Amino acid sequence: CASSYSLDWDSYNSPLHF.

This sequence joins TRBV4-1 and TRBJ1-2; 7 bases line up with TRBD1. The CDR3 has 13 amino acids. The J segment lost 4 bases and the V segment lost 4 bases, leaving 3 bases of the junction unmatched. CDR1 is MGHRA and CDR2 is YSYEKL in the germline V gene. CDR3 DNA: TGCGCCAGCAGCCGCGCAGGGGGCTATGGCTACACCTTC. Translating gives CASSRAGGYGYTF.

The CDR3 bases are TGTGCCAGCAGCCGACCCGGACCGACCTCTGGAAACACCATATATTTT. It yields the protein CASSRPGPTSGNTIYF. This chain uses TRBV7-2 with TRBJ1-3; D call uncertain. CDR1 and CDR2 (germline): SGHTA, FQGNSA. The CDR3 length is 16 residues. Trimming took off 5 bases at V and 0 bases at J, with 14 bases between the two ends.

There are many counts of this clonotype. The chain recombines TRBV25-1 with TRBJ1-1; the D is unclear. The CDR3 has 11 residues. The V gene lost 4 bases and the J gene lost 2 bases, with 2 bases spanning the gap. CDR1 MGHDK and CDR2 SYGVNS come from the germline V gene. CDR3 bases: TGTGCCAGCAGTGTAAACACTGAAGCTTTCTTT. Translated: CASSVNTEAFF. The full variable domain, completed using reference TRBV25-1 and TRBJ1-1, is EADIYQTPRYLVIGTGKKITLECSQTMGHDKMYWYQQDPGMELHLIHYSYGVNSTEKGDLSSESTVSRIRTEHFPLTLESARPSHTSQYLCASSVNTEAFFGQGTRLTVV.

This rearrangement joins TRBV12-3 or TRBV12-4 to TRBJ2-1, with 9 bases matching TRBD2. The CDR3 totals 14 residues. V lost 7 bases to trimming and J lost 6 bases; unmatched junction nucleotides: 7. The CDR3 sequence is CASNPSGTSNEQFF. For the CDR3, the DNA is TGTGCCAGCAATCCTAGCGGGACTTCCAATGAGCAGTTCTTC.

At least ten counts were recorded for this clonotype. This rearrangement joins TRBV12-3 or TRBV12-4 to TRBJ2-1; tentatively, D is TRBD1 or TRBD2 (5 bases each). The CDR3 sequence is 11 residues long. V was pared by 6 bases and J by 13 bases, with 13 bases between. CDR3 residues: CASSPRDRQFF. CDR3 bases: TGTGCCAGCAGCCCCCGGGACCGCCAGTTCTTC.

This clonotype was seen at least ten times. The J gene is TRBJ1-1, the V gene TRBV7-9; maybe TRBD1 (6 bases). Germline V gene data show CDR1 as SEHNR and CDR2 as FQNEAQ (reference sequence). Between the trimmed V and J ends, which lost 5 bases and 1 base, there was a span of 8 bases. This CDR3 is built from 13 residues. In DNA, the CDR3 is TGTGCCAGCAGCCGGGGACAGAACACTGAAGCTTTCTTT. Residues: CASSRGQNTEAFF. The full variable domain, completed using reference TRBV7-9 and TRBJ1-1, is DTGVSQNPRHKITKRGQNVTFRCDPISEHNRLYWYRQTLGQGPEFLTYFQNEAQLEKSRLLSDRFSAERPKGSFSTLEIQRTEQGDSAMYLCASSRGQNTEAFFGQGTRLTVV.

There are a few counts of this clonotype. CDR3 residues: CASSLGAGFPQHF. The CDR3 bases are TGTGCCAGCAGTTTGGGGGCAGGGTTTCCCCAGCATTTT. The chain uses TRBV12-3 or TRBV12-4 and TRBJ1-5, with a tentative D call TRBD1 (6 bases). This CDR3 has 13 residues. V lost 3 bases and J lost 10, with 13 bases in between.

The chain has TRBV28 and TRBJ1-3; D might be TRBD1 (5 bases). V was shortened by 3 bases and J by 3 bases, with 9 bases between the two germline ends. From germline, CDR1 is MDHEN and CDR2 SYDVKM. The CDR3 has 14 amino acids. CDR3 coding DNA: TGTGCCAGCAGTTTTGGGGGTCTTGGAAACACCATATATTTT. Its protein is CASSFGGLGNTIYF.

This clonotype was seen only a few times. The V gene is TRBV2, the J gene TRBJ2-3; 9 nucleotides match TRBD1. The V gene's germline CDR1 is SNHLY and CDR2 FYNNEI. The V and J ends lost 6 bases and 6 bases, in that order; junction bases with no gene match: 10. The CDR3 runs 15 residues. DNA for the CDR3: TGTGCCAGCAGACCGGGACAGGGTGCGGTGGATACGCAGTATTTT. Protein sequence: CASRPGQGAVDTQYF.

The chain is built from TRBV6-1 and TRBJ2-1; TRBD1 aligns across 7 bases. V lost 11 bases to trimming and J lost 3 bases; unmatched junction nucleotides: 13. The CDR3 runs 15 residues. Germline assignment: CDR1 MNHNS and CDR2 SASEGT. CDR3: CAANRLAGGYNEQFF. The CDR3 coding sequence is TGTGCCGCCAATAGGCTGGCAGGGGGCTACAATGAGCAGTTCTTC.

A few counts support this clonotype. The CDR3 loop reads CSVTTPSSPLHF. The CDR3 DNA is TGCAGTGTAACCACCCCCTCTTCACCCCTCCACTTT. V is TRBV20-1 and J is TRBJ1-6; D not certain. This CDR3 contains 12 residues. Germline V CDR1 and CDR2: DFQATT, SNEGSKA (reference sequence). The V end lost 7 bases, the J end lost 9 bases, and 13 bases lay between the germline ends.

In its sample, this clonotype was seen many times. The J gene is TRBJ2-2, the V gene TRBV7-9; D perhaps matches TRBD2 (5 bases). Trimming took 4 bases from V and 4 from J, leaving 16 bases between them. In germline, CDR1 is SEHNR, CDR2 FQNEAQ (reference sequence). The length of the CDR3 is 16 residues. The CDR3 nucleotides read TGTGCCAGCAGCTACCGGACTTTTCAAGGCACCGGGGAGCTGTTTTTT. Translating gives CASSYRTFQGTGELFF.